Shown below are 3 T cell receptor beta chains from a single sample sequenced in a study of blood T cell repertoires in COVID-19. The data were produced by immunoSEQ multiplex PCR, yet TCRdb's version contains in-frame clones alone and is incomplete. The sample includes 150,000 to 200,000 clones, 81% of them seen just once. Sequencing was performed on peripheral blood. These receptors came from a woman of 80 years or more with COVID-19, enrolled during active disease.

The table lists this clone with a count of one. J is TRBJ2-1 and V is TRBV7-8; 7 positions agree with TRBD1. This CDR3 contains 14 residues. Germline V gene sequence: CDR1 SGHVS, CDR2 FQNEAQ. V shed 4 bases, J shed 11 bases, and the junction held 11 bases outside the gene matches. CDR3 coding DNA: TGTGCCAGCAGCTCACGGACAGGCGGTTGGCAGCAGTTCTTC. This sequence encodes CASSSRTGGWQQFF.

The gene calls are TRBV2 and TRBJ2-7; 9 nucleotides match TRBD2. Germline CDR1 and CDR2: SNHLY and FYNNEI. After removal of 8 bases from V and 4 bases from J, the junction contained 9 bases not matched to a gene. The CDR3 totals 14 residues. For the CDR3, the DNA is TGTGCCAGCCGTCTGATAGCGGGAGTGTACGAGCAGTACTTC. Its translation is CASRLIAGVYEQYF. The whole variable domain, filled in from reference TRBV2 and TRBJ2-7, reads EPEVTQTPSHQVTQMGQEVILRCVPISNHLYFYWYRQILGQKVEFLVSFYNNEISEKSEIFDDQFSVERPDGSNFTLKIRSTKLEDSAMYFCASRLIAGVYEQYFGPGTRLTVT.

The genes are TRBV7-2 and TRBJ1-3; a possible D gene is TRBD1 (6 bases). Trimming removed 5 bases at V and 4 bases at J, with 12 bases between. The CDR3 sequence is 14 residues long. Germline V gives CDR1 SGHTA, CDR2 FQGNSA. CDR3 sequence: CASSEQGSGNTIYF. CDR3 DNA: TGTGCCAGCAGCGAACAGGGATCAGGAAACACCATATATTTT.